Listed here are 14 T cell receptor beta chains from one sample, sequenced in a study of human T cells and chemical hapten exposure. Indicated time point: pre-sensitization, week 0. Treatment indicated: therapeutic diphenylcyclopropenone sensitization with weekly scalp DPC. TCRdb reprocessed the RACE reads via MiXCR and lists one record per CDR3 protein. In the table there are 350,000 to 450,000 distinct CDR3 sequences, roughly 5.3% of which are singletons. Sample: whole blood, taken in connection with sensitization to the hapten diphenylcyclopropenone (DPC). These receptors all stem from a woman aged 45-60 years with alopecia areata. Some clones in this sample may be carry-over from other donors' samples.

This clonotype was detected ten times or more. CDR3 protein: CASSVGPGGDGYTF. In DNA, the CDR3 is TGTGCCAGCAGCGTAGGTCCAGGGGGCGATGGCTACACCTTC. V is TRBV9 and J is TRBJ1-2, with 8 bases that match TRBD1. V shed 0 bases and J 6 bases; nucleotides not matched to a gene: 4. The germline CDR1 and CDR2 sequences are SGDLS and YYNGEE. The CDR3 loop spans 14 amino acids.

There are many counts of this clonotype. The chain recombines TRBV27 with TRBJ2-1, with a weak D call TRBD1 (8 bases). Germline CDR1 MNHEY, CDR2 SMNVEV (reference sequence). Trimming removed 6 bases from V and 8 bases from J, with 14 bases in between. The CDR3 length is 13 residues. CDR3 protein: CASSRTGRDEQFF. The CDR3 DNA follows: TGTGCCAGCAGCCGGACAGGGAGGGATGAGCAGTTCTTC.

This clonotype appeared a few times. The J gene is TRBJ2-7, the V gene TRBV18; D might be TRBD1 (5 bases). The CDR3 totals 14 residues. V lost 3 bases, J lost 7 bases, and 16 bases lay in between. The germline V gene encodes CDR1 KGHSH and CDR2 LQKENI. In DNA, the CDR3 is TGTGCCAGCTCACCCATGGGCAGGGTAGGAGAGCAGTACTTC. This codes for CASSPMGRVGEQYF.

At least ten counts were recorded for this clonotype. The rearrangement uses TRBV12-3 or TRBV12-4 and TRBJ2-2, with D possibly being TRBD1 (5 bases). This CDR3 is 11 amino acids long. The V and J ends lost 7 bases and 6 bases respectively, with 6 bases between them. The DNA of the CDR3 is TGTGCCAGCAAGGGGCCCGGGGAGCTGTTTTTT. Translation: CASKGPGELFF.

The table lists this clonotype with many counts. This could be a read error, since a much larger clone is one nucleotide away. The chain carries TRBV3-1 and TRBJ2-7, with unresolved D. The CDR3 covers 12 residues. V gave up 5 bases and J gave up 0 bases, with 5 bases separating them. Germline V CDR1 and CDR2: LGHDT, YNNKEL (reference sequence). The CDR3 DNA is TGTGCCAGCAGCTCCCGCTCCTACGAGCAGTACTTC. This sequence encodes CASSSRSYEQYF.

About this clonotype itself: Since a much larger clone is just one base distant, this may be a read error. J is TRBJ2-7 and V is TRBV24-1, with D possibly matching TRBD2 (5 bases). Per germline, CDR1 KGHDR and CDR2 SFDVKD. CDR3 size: 13 residues. V gave up 6 bases and J gave up 3 bases, with 11 bases separating them. The CDR3 DNA reads as TGTGCCACCAGTAGACGGGGAGACTACGAGCAGTACTTC. As protein: CATSRRGDYEQYF.

This clonotype was counted between two and nine times. The rearrangement uses TRBV5-4 and TRBJ1-1; 8 bases agree with TRBD1. This CDR3 region has 13 residues. After removal of 4 bases from V and 4 bases from J, the junction contained 3 bases not matched to a gene. CDR1 and CDR2 (germline): SGHNT, YYREEE (reference sequence). This chain's CDR3 is CASSRGQGTEAFF. CDR3 sequence (DNA): TGTGCCAGCAGCCGAGGACAGGGCACTGAAGCTTTCTTT.

Many counts were recorded for this clonotype. V and J are TRBV11-2 and TRBJ2-1, with D unresolved. This CDR3 spans 13 amino acids. CDR1 and CDR2 (germline): SGHAT, FQNNGV. Trimming took 3 bases from V and 5 from J, leaving 8 bases between them. The DNA of the CDR3 is TGTGCCAGCAGCTTGGGTGCGGACAATGAGCAGTTCTTC. Translating it yields CASSLGADNEQFF.

This clonotype was detected many times. The J gene is TRBJ1-1, the V gene TRBV10-3; D is possibly TRBD1 (6 bases). CDR3 size: 11 residues. Trimming took 8 bases from V and 8 from J, leaving 12 bases between them. The germline CDR1 and CDR2 sequences are ENHRY and SYGVKD. CDR3: CAIGGLNEAFF. The CDR3 DNA reads TGTGCCATCGGGGGCCTCAACGAAGCTTTCTTT.

This clonotype has at least ten counts. The chain combines TRBV12-3 or TRBV12-4 with TRBJ1-1; D call uncertain. This CDR3 is built from 13 residues. V was shortened by 2 bases and J by 11 bases, with 15 bases between the two germline ends. CDR3: CASSLIAAVKAFF. For the CDR3, the DNA is TGTGCCAGCAGTTTAATCGCAGCTGTAAAGGCTTTCTTT.

V gene TRBV9 combines with J gene TRBJ2-1; 8 bases are shared with TRBD2. This CDR3 spans 15 amino acids. From germline, CDR1 is SGDLS and CDR2 YYNGEE. The V gene end was trimmed by 4 bases and the J gene end by 7 bases; junction bases not matched to a gene: 10. CDR3 amino acids: CASSLRLRGGNEQFF. The CDR3 DNA follows: TGTGCCAGCAGCCTTCGGTTACGGGGGGGAAATGAGCAGTTCTTC.

In this sample, this clonotype turned up a few times. The chain uses TRBV6-5 and TRBJ2-5, with 8 bases fitting TRBD2. Germline CDR1 MNHEY, CDR2 SVGAGI. There are 14 residues in the CDR3. Trimming took 6 bases from V and 5 from J; bases not matched to a gene: 8. The CDR3 is CASSKRESAETQYF. Written as DNA, the CDR3 is TGTGCCAGCAGCAAGCGGGAGAGTGCGGAGACCCAGTACTTC.

This clonotype was picked up many times. The J gene is TRBJ2-3, the V gene TRBV14; 14 nucleotides match TRBD2. The CDR3 has 20 residues. V was pared by 5 bases and J by 0 bases, with 13 bases of the junction left unmatched. The germline gives CDR1 SGHDN, CDR2 FVKESK. CDR3 amino acids: CASSVGTSGGLKPSTDTQYF. DNA of the CDR3: TGTGCCAGCAGCGTCGGGACTAGCGGGGGCCTGAAGCCTAGCACAGATACGCAGTATTTT.

Ten or more counts support this clonotype. The chain joins TRBV6-2 or TRBV6-3 to TRBJ2-2, with D unclear. The V end lost 4 bases, the J end lost 3 bases, and 12 bases lay between the germline ends. This CDR3 spans 15 amino acids. CDR1 and CDR2 from the germline V gene are MNHEY and SVGEGT. CDR3 nucleotide sequence: TGTGCCAGCAGTTCGGCTAGAAGGGACACCGGGGAGCTGTTTTTT. Protein: CASSSARRDTGELFF.